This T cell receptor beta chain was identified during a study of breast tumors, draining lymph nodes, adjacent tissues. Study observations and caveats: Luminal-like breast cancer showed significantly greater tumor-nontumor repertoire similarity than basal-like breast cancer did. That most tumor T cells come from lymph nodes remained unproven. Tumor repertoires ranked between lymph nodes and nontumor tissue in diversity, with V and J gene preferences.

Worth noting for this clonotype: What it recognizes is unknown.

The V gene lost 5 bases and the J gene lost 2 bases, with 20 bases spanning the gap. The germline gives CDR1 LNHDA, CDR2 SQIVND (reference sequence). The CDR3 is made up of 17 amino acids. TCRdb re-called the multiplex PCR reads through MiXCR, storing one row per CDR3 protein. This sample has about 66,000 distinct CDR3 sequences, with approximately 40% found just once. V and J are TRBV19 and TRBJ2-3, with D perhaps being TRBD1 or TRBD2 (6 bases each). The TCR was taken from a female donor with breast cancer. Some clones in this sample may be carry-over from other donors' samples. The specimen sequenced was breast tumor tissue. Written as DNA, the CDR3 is TGTGCCAGTAGTTTCCCCCGTGGGGGGCAGTACACAGATACGCAGTATTTT. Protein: CASSFPRGGQYTDTQYF.